This is a list of T cell receptor beta chains from one sample in a study of cytomegalovirus exposure and HLA in healthy donors. TCRdb's table, derived via immunoSEQ multiplex PCR, lists solely in-frame clones and lacks some. Of about 57,000 clones in the sample, 83% were seen once. Material for sequencing was PBMCs. These receptors came from a man aged 25-40 years in good health and CMV-seronegative. CDR3s include the opening cysteine and the closing phenylalanine or tryptophan. The D gene is left open where the match is weak. For some rows the clone size is stated as once, few or many, or as a class when expanded; others skip it.

d_call,v_call,j_call,clone_size,cdr3_nt,cdr3_aa
-,TRBV7-9,TRBJ1-2,-,TGTGCCAGCAGCCCCGAGGTAAACTATGGCTACACCTTC,CASSPEVNYGYTF
TRBD2,TRBV7-9,TRBJ2-3,-,TGTGCCAGCAGCGCCGGGACTAGCGGCACAGATACGCAGTATTTT,CASSAGTSGTDTQYF
TRBD2,TRBV6-1,TRBJ2-1,few,TGTGCCAGCAGTGTTTCTAGCGGGAGAGGGGCTCGCTCCTACAATGAGCAGTTCTTC,CASSVSSGRGARSYNEQFF
-,TRBV19,TRBJ2-6,-,TGTGCCAGTAGTATAAGGCCTAGCTCTGGGGCCAACGTCCTGACTTTC,CASSIRPSSGANVLTF
-,TRBV5-1,TRBJ2-7,-,TGCGCCAGCAGCTTGAGTGGCAGCTCCTACGAGCAGTACTTC,CASSLSGSSYEQYF
-,TRBV7-2,TRBJ2-7,-,TGTGCCAGCAGCTTAGTTGCGGCCCTCGCCGAGCAGTACTTC,CASSLVAALAEQYF
TRBD1,TRBV7-9,TRBJ2-1,once,TGTTCCGGACAGGACGACAATGAGCAGTTCTTC,CSGQDDNEQFF
TRBD2,TRBV30,TRBJ2-5,once,TGTGCCTGGAGAGCACTAGCGGGAGTCTACGAGACCCAGTACTTC,CAWRALAGVYETQYF
-,TRBV18,TRBJ2-3,-,TGTGCCAGCTCACCACCAGGATGGCCGCTTGATCTGAGGGCATCCACAGATACGCAGTATTTT,CASSPPGWPLDLRASTDTQYF
-,TRBV4-2,TRBJ2-1,-,TGTGCCAGCAGCCTAGAGGGAGGCTCGGGTGATGAGCAGTTCTTC,CASSLEGGSGDEQFF
-,TRBV6-1,TRBJ2-4,-,TGTGCCAGCAGTGCGAGGAGATTCCTAGCCAAAAACATTCAGTACTTC,CASSARRFLAKNIQYF
TRBD1,TRBV7-9,TRBJ2-3,-,TGTGCCAGCAGCCCGGGACAGACCTTCACAGATACGCAGTATTTT,CASSPGQTFTDTQYF
TRBD1,TRBV7-2,TRBJ1-3,-,TGTGCCAGCAGCTTTCAACAGGGGGCCGGCACCATATATTTT,CASSFQQGAGTIYF
TRBD1,TRBV12-5,TRBJ2-3,-,TGTGCTAGTGCCTCGGGGCAGGGGGCTTGGGATACGCAGTATTTT,CASASGQGAWDTQYF
-,TRBV19,TRBJ2-7,-,TGTGCCAGTAGACAGATCCCAGGGGTCTGCGAGCAGTACTTC,CASRQIPGVCEQYF
-,TRBV5-4,TRBJ1-2,-,TGTGCCAGCAGCTCGGGGGGGAGCTTCGGCTATGGCTACACCTTC,CASSSGGSFGYGYTF
-,TRBV7-9,TRBJ2-1,-,TGTGCCAGCAGCCCTTACCGGGACACAGACAATGAGCAGTTCTTC,CASSPYRDTDNEQFF
TRBD1,TRBV29-1,TRBJ1-2,once,TGCAGCGTGAGGACAGGGCCTGGCTACACCTTC,CSVRTGPGYTF
-,TRBV4-2,TRBJ2-2,-,TGTGCCAGCAGCCAAGAGGCTAGAGTCCGGACCGGGGAGCTGTTTTTT,CASSQEARVRTGELFF
TRBD1,TRBV5-1,TRBJ2-3,-,TGCGCCAGCAGCTTGGGGGACAGGTTAACAGATACGCAGTATTTT,CASSLGDRLTDTQYF
-,TRBV2,TRBJ2-1,-,TGTGCCAGCAGTGTTTGGGTCGGGAACTCCTACAATGAGCAGTTCTTC,CASSVWVGNSYNEQFF
TRBD1,TRBV7-8,TRBJ1-5,-,TGTGCCAGCAGCCCGGGACAGAACAATCAGCCCCAGCATTTT,CASSPGQNNQPQHF
TRBD1,TRBV6-6,TRBJ2-5,-,TGTGCCAGCAGTTGGGGACAGGGAGGACAAGAGACCCAGTACTTC,CASSWGQGGQETQYF